A single sample is the source of the 18 T cell receptor beta chains below, sequenced in a study of cytomegalovirus exposure and HLA in healthy donors. Primers included in the PCR were 60 Vbeta and 13 Jbeta primers. Profiling relied on immunoSEQ multiplex PCR, and the TCRdb table lists in-frame clones only, not all of them. The table shows 90,000 to 150,000 clones, with 60% to 85% occurring only once. The sequencing sample was made of PBMCs. All receptors derive from a middle-aged woman in good health and CMV-seropositive.

A few counts support this clone. The genes are TRBV2 and TRBJ2-1, with 16 bases identical to TRBD2. J lost 13 bases, V lost 6 bases, and 6 bases had no gene match. CDR3 size: 14 residues. Germline CDR1 and CDR2: SNHLY and FYNNEI. The chain's CDR3 is CASRGLAGGFPQFF. CDR3 sequence (DNA): TGTGCCAGCAGGGGACTAGCGGGGGGGTTTCCCCAGTTCTTC.

This rearrangement joins TRBV6-1 to TRBJ1-1, with D possibly matching TRBD1 (5 bases). Trimming shortened V by 2 bases and J by 11 bases, and 12 bases separated the two germline ends. The CDR3 has 12 residues. Germline values: CDR1 MNHNS, CDR2 SASEGT. In DNA, the CDR3 is TGTGCCAGCAGTGAACCAGGGAGGGTGGCTTTCTTT. It encodes CASSEPGRVAFF.

The chain employs TRBV19 and TRBJ2-1; 11 bases fit TRBD2. V shed 6 bases and J 6 bases; nucleotides not matched to a gene: 7. Germline CDR1 is LNHDA and CDR2 is SQIVND (reference sequence). This CDR3 has 15 amino acids. The CDR3 nucleotides are TGTGCCAGTAGGGTAGCGGGAGGGCCGGGCAATGAGCAGTTCTTC. It translates to CASRVAGGPGNEQFF.

V and J are TRBV9 and TRBJ2-7; 10 bases are shared with TRBD1. CDR3 length equals 14 residues. Germline trimming cut 3 bases from V and 3 bases from J; bases unmatched to any gene: 3. CDR1 and CDR2 (germline): SGDLS, YYNGEE. The CDR3 DNA sequence: TGTGCCAGCAGCGGGACAGGGGGTGGCTACGAGCAGTACTTC. This translates into CASSGTGGGYEQYF.

This rearrangement joins TRBV5-4 to TRBJ2-7; D remains unclear. The length of the CDR3 is 12 residues. Per the germline V gene, CDR1 is SGHNT and CDR2 is YYREEE (reference sequence). The V and J ends lost 3 bases and 0 bases respectively, with 4 bases between them. The CDR3, as DNA: TGTGCCAGCAGCTCTAGCTCCTACGAGCAGTACTTC. As protein: CASSSSSYEQYF.

V usage is TRBV5-4 and J usage is TRBJ2-5; D is possibly TRBD1 (5 bases). Germline CDR1 and CDR2: SGHNT and YYREEE (reference sequence). CDR3 size: 17 residues. V lost 3 bases and J lost 1, with 19 bases in between. The CDR3 loop is CASSSRSEDIFQETQYF. The DNA for the CDR3 is TGTGCCAGCAGCTCCAGATCTGAGGACATTTTCCAAGAGACCCAGTACTTC.

The rearrangement links TRBV4-2 to TRBJ2-5, with D perhaps TRBD1 (7 bases). Germline CDR1 and CDR2: LGHNA and YNFKEQ. The CDR3 has 14 amino acids. Trimming removed 0 bases at V and 4 bases at J, with 9 bases between. The CDR3 protein is CASSQDQGGETQYF. In DNA form, the CDR3 reads TGTGCCAGCAGCCAAGACCAGGGGGGAGAGACCCAGTACTTC.

This chain links TRBV6-5 with TRBJ1-2; D unresolved. CDR1 is MNHEY and CDR2 is SVGAGI in the germline V gene. This CDR3 contains 11 residues. V was pared by 5 bases and J by 8 bases, with 9 bases between. The CDR3 sequence is CASSTDWGYTF. CDR3 nucleotide sequence: TGTGCCAGCAGTACCGACTGGGGCTACACCTTC.

Written as DNA, the CDR3 is TGTGCCAGCAGTTACAGCCTGAACGGCTACACCTTC. This sequence encodes CASSYSLNGYTF. The rearrangement links TRBV6-6 to TRBJ1-2, with no clear D. The length of the CDR3 is 12 residues. Trimming cost V 2 bases and J 8 bases, with 9 bases left between them. CDR1 is MNHNY and CDR2 is SVGAGI in the germline V gene (reference sequence).

This chain connects TRBV11-3 to TRBJ2-7, with D possibly TRBD1 on 5 matching bases. Germline assignment: CDR1 SGHNT and CDR2 YENEEA. This CDR3 contains 14 residues. The V gene lost 5 bases and the J gene lost 6 bases, with 17 bases spanning the gap. The CDR3, as DNA: TGTGCCAGCAGCCCCGGGCAGGGCTCGGGCGAGCAGTACTTC. It specifies CASSPGQGSGEQYF. The variable domain in full, with the rest retrieved from reference TRBV11-3 and TRBJ2-7, is EAGVVQSPRYKIIEKKQPVAFWCNPISGHNTLYWYLQNLGQGPELLIRYENEEAVDDSQLPKDRFSAERLKGVDSTLKIQPAELGDSAVYLCASSPGQGSGEQYFGPGTRLTVT.

Only one count was recorded for this clone. V is TRBV7-2 and J is TRBJ1-1, with TRBD1 as a possible D gene (6 bases). The germline CDR1 and CDR2 sequences are SGHTA and FQGNSA. Trimming took 2 bases from V and 6 from J, leaving 10 bases between them. The CDR3 is 13 residues long. CDR3 sequence reads: CASSLRGSPEAFF. The CDR3 bases are TGTGCCAGCAGCTTAAGGGGGAGCCCTGAAGCTTTCTTT.

In the case of this clone: The same CDR3 also results from other DNA sequences found in this sample. V is TRBV29-1 and J is TRBJ1-1, with D uncertain. This CDR3 contains 13 residues. V lost 3 bases to trimming and J lost 0 bases, with 8 bases between them. From germline, CDR1 is SQVTM and CDR2 ANQGSEA. The CDR3: CSVERGMNTEAFF. The CDR3 DNA follows: TGCAGCGTTGAGAGAGGGATGAACACTGAAGCTTTCTTT.

The chain joins TRBV27 to TRBJ2-7; 7 bases align to TRBD1. This CDR3 comprises 11 residues. V dropped 7 bases and J dropped 6; count of bases not matched to a gene: 3. Looked up from germline, CDR1 is MNHEY and CDR2 is SMNVEV (reference sequence). CDR3 amino acids: CASKDRSEQYF. CDR3 DNA sequence: TGTGCCAGCAAGGACAGGAGCGAGCAGTACTTC.

The rearrangement uses TRBV4-3 and TRBJ1-3, with D possibly TRBD1 on 6 matching bases. This CDR3 region has 16 residues. The V gene lost 3 bases and the J gene lost 1 base, with 13 bases spanning the gap. Germline V gene lookup returns CDR1 LGHNA and CDR2 YSLEER. In nucleotides, the CDR3 is TGCGCCAGCAGCCAGGACATCACAGGGTCTGGAAACACCATATATTTT. It translates to CASSQDITGSGNTIYF.

The rearrangement joins TRBV7-2 to TRBJ2-5, with D perhaps TRBD2 (5 bases). The CDR3 consists of 14 residues. CDR1 is SGHTA and CDR2 is FQGNSA in the germline V gene. Trimming took off 2 bases at V and 5 bases at J, with 12 bases between the two ends. CDR3 bases: TGTGCCAGCAGCTTAAGCTTTGCGGGCGAGACCCAGTACTTC. Translation gives CASSLSFAGETQYF.

The CDR3: CAISEDREGKLFF. The DNA for the CDR3 is TGTGCCATCAGTGAAGACAGGGAAGGAAAACTGTTTTTT. The chain recombines TRBV10-3 with TRBJ1-4; 7 bases match TRBD1. The CDR3 runs to 13 residues. Germline trimming cut 3 bases from V and 10 bases from J; bases unmatched to any gene: 5. Per germline, CDR1 ENHRY and CDR2 SYGVKD.

V usage is TRBV28 and J usage is TRBJ1-2; D is undetermined. Trimming cost V 7 bases and J 6 bases, with 15 bases left between them. There are 13 residues in the CDR3. Germline CDR1 MDHEN, CDR2 SYDVKM. The CDR3 sequence: CASKLGQEDGYTF. DNA for the CDR3: TGTGCCAGCAAATTGGGCCAGGAGGATGGCTACACCTTC.

This chain uses TRBV7-6 with TRBJ2-6; possible D gene TRBD2, 5 bases. V was pared by 5 bases and J by 4 bases, with 6 bases between. Germline V gene data show CDR1 as SGHVS and CDR2 as FNYEAQ. The CDR3 covers 13 residues. The CDR3: CASSQRGANVLTF. CDR3 DNA: TGTGCCAGCAGCCAGCGGGGGGCCAACGTCCTGACTTTC.